This paragraph reports one T cell receptor (beta chain). This specimen belongs to a study of T cell responses to AZD1222 COVID-19 vaccine. This table comes from immunoSEQ multiplex PCR, and its TCRdb copy is limited to in-frame clones, with some not included. The data hold approximately 180,000 clones, with about 87% observed a single time. This TCR derives from an adult in good health. The sequencing used peripheral blood, collected on day 0 of AZD1222 vaccination.

The CDR3 spells CASIPNAGGGELFF. CDR3 in DNA: TGTGCCAGCATCCCCAATGCGGGTGGGGGGGAGCTGTTTTTT. V gene TRBV7-8 combines with J gene TRBJ2-2; the D gene is possibly TRBD2 (5 bases). V was pared by 7 bases and J by 8 bases, with 17 bases between. The CDR3 runs to 14 residues. Germline V gives CDR1 SGHVS, CDR2 FQNEAQ.